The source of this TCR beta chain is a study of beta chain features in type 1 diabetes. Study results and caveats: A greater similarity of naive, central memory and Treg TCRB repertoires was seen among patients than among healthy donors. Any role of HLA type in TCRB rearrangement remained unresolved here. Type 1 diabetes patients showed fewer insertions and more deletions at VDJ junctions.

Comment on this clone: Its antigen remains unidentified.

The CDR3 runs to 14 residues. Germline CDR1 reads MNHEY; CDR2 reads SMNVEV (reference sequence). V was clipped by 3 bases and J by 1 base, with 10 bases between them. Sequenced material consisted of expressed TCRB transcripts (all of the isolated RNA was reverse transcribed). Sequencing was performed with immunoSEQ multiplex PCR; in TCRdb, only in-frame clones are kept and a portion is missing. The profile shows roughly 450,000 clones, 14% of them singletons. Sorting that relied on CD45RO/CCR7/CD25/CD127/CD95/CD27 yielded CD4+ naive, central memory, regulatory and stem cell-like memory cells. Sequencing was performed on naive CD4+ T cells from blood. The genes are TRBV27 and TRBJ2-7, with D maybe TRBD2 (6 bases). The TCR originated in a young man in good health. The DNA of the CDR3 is TGTGCCAGCAGTTTCATAGCGGTTTCCTACGAGCAGTACGTC. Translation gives CASSFIAVSYEQYV.